What follows describes a single T cell receptor beta chain. The CDR3 contains 14 residues. From germline, CDR1 is SQVTM and CDR2 ANQGSEA. J lost 3 bases, V lost 1 base, and 5 bases had no gene match. Produced via immunoSEQ multiplex PCR; TCRdb's table is partial and in-frame only. Altogether approximately 200,000 clones are present, around nine tenths being singletons, with the ten largest covering approximately 4%. The data were taken from a study of blood T cell repertoires in COVID-19. At the level of the study: Acute-phase and convalescent COVID-19 samples originated in the United States, Italy and Spain.

The participants were between roughly 18 and 89 years old and came from 20 to 30 US areas. All exposed participants met a person with COVID-19 within 2 weeks before entering the study. This TCR came from a woman aged 25 to 39 who had been exposed to COVID-19. The sequencing sample was made of PBMCs or T cells enriched from blood (not recorded which). This chain links TRBV29-1 with TRBJ1-2; 7 bases align to TRBD1. CDR3 DNA sequence: TGCAGCGTTGAAGGGGCCAGGGGGGACTATGGCTACACCTTC. This encodes CSVEGARGDYGYTF.